A single sample is the source of the 20 T cell receptor beta chains below, sequenced in a study of cytomegalovirus exposure and HLA in healthy donors. This PCR relied on a set of 60 Vbeta primers and 13 Jbeta primers. TCRdb's copy holds only in-frame clones and misses some; the assay was immunoSEQ multiplex PCR. The sample contains approximately 160,000 clones, around 86% of which appear only once. Sample: PBMCs. The receptor source for this set is a human donor in good health.

The J gene is TRBJ1-5, the V gene TRBV5-5; D remains unclear. Germline V CDR1 and CDR2: SGHKS, YYEKEE (reference sequence). V was cut by 3 bases and J by 6 bases, with 10 bases left in between. This CDR3 contains 13 residues. The CDR3 nucleotides are TGTGCCAGCAGCTATATAGTTGGTCAGCCCCAGCATTTT. Protein: CASSYIVGQPQHF.

This chain uses TRBV5-1 with TRBJ2-1, with D possibly TRBD1 on 5 matching bases. This CDR3 spans 11 amino acids. Trimming removed 2 bases at V and 8 bases at J, with 5 bases between. CDR1 is SGHRS, CDR2 YFSETQ, per germline. The CDR3: CASSFRDEQFF. DNA of the CDR3: TGCGCCAGCAGCTTCAGGGATGAGCAGTTCTTC. Looking up the rest from reference TRBV5-1 and TRBJ2-1 gives the full variable domain: KAGVTQTPRYLIKTRGQQVTLSCSPISGHRSVSWYQQTPGQGLQFLFEYFSETQRNKGNFPGRFSGRQFSNSRSEMNVSTLELGDSALYLCASSFRDEQFFGPGTRLTVL.

This chain uses TRBV18 with TRBJ2-3; a weak D match, TRBD2 (5 bases). V was shortened by 6 bases and J by 6 bases, with 13 bases between the two germline ends. The V gene's germline CDR1 is KGHSH and CDR2 LQKENI. The CDR3 consists of 13 residues. CDR3 region: CASSPSREDTQYF. Written as DNA, the CDR3 is TGTGCCAGCTCTCCCTCAAGGGAGGATACGCAGTATTTT.

The gene calls are TRBV2 and TRBJ1-6; TRBD1 agrees at 7 bases. The CDR3 is 13 residues long. Unmatched junction bases numbered 1, after V lost 3 bases and J lost 8 bases. Germline CDR1 is SNHLY and CDR2 is FYNNEI. This CDR3 is CASSETGYSPLHF. The CDR3 bases are TGTGCCAGCAGTGAGACAGGGTATTCACCCCTCCACTTT.

This chain uses TRBV4-3 with TRBJ2-5, with D perhaps matching TRBD2 (5 bases). The J call is doubtful: the DNA matches TRBJ2-7 better. This CDR3 is 14 amino acids long. Germline CDR1 LGHNA, CDR2 YSLEER. CDR3 bases: TGCGCCAGCAGCCAACGGACGGGAACCTACGAGCAGTACTTC. The encoded protein is CASSQRTGTYEQYF.

This clone came up once. This chain links TRBV4-1 with TRBJ1-3; 8 nucleotides line up with TRBD1. With V trimmed by 0 bases and J by 5 bases, 6 bases remained unmatched. The germline gives CDR1 MGHRA, CDR2 YSYEKL. There are 16 residues in the CDR3. The CDR3: CASSQELWTGRNTIYF. DNA for the CDR3: TGCGCCAGCAGCCAAGAACTATGGACAGGGAGAAACACCATATATTTT.

This sequence joins TRBV9 and TRBJ2-5; the D is unclear. The CDR3 runs to 15 residues. Between the trimmed V and J ends, which lost 2 bases and 1 base, there was a span of 12 bases. CDR1 and CDR2 from the germline V gene are SGDLS and YYNGEE. CDR3: CASSVTSGTQETQYF. CDR3 nucleotide sequence: TGTGCCAGCAGCGTGACCTCGGGTACCCAAGAGACCCAGTACTTC.

The chain links TRBV6-1 to TRBJ2-7, with TRBD1 as a possible D gene (6 bases). With 6 bases removed from V and 4 bases from J, the gap between germline ends came to 16 bases. CDR3 length: 14 amino acids. Per germline, CDR1 MNHNS and CDR2 SASEGT. DNA of the CDR3: TGTGCCAGCAGGACTCCGGGACACCTGTACGAGCAGTACTTC. Protein product: CASRTPGHLYEQYF.

The V call is TRBV9, the J call TRBJ2-7, with 8 bases identical to TRBD1. From germline, CDR1 is SGDLS and CDR2 YYNGEE. Trimming took 3 bases from V and 4 from J; bases not matched to a gene: 6. The CDR3 is 14 residues long. CDR3 sequence: CASSEGTGPYEQYF. The CDR3 DNA is TGTGCCAGCAGCGAGGGGACAGGACCATACGAGCAGTACTTC.

The J gene is TRBJ1-5, the V gene TRBV4-1; tentatively, D is TRBD1 (5 bases). This CDR3 contains 16 residues. Trimming cost V 8 bases and J 3 bases, with 20 bases left between them. CDR1 is MGHRA, CDR2 YSYEKL, per germline. CDR3 sequence: CASRSEAGPLNQPQHF. The CDR3 DNA reads as TGCGCCAGCCGTAGTGAAGCGGGGCCCCTCAATCAGCCCCAGCATTTT.

This clone was recorded once. The conserved phenylalanine or tryptophan is not found at the CDR3 terminus, so this likely reflects a read error. V usage is TRBV4-1 and J usage is TRBJ1-2; 8 bases are shared with TRBD1. Germline assignment: CDR1 MGHRA and CDR2 YSYEKL. The junction had 12 bases not matched to a gene; V was cut back by 3 bases and J by 6 bases. The CDR3 runs to 16 residues. The CDR3 region is CASSQRTRGRGDGYTL. The CDR3 coding sequence is TGCGCCAGCAGCCAGAGAACCAGGGGGCGTGGGGATGGCTACACCCTC.

This clone was seen just once. This chain uses TRBV6-4 with TRBJ2-7, with 8 bases identical to TRBD2. CDR3 size: 14 residues. CDR1 and CDR2 (germline): MRHNA, SNTAGT. V shed 4 bases, J shed 1 base, and the junction held 3 bases outside the gene matches. CDR3 loop: CASSVREGSYEQYF. The DNA for the CDR3 is TGTGCCAGCAGTGTACGGGAGGGATCCTACGAGCAGTACTTC.

This clone appeared once. This chain links TRBV19 with TRBJ2-7; no firm D call. The V gene's germline CDR1 is LNHDA and CDR2 SQIVND (reference sequence). Trimming took off 3 bases at V and 0 bases at J, with 9 bases between the two ends. The CDR3 has 14 residues. The CDR3 DNA sequence: TGTGCCAGTAGTATCCGGCAGCGCTCCTACGAGCAGTACTTC. Residues: CASSIRQRSYEQYF.

Concerning this clone itself: The junction shows a germline mismatch at one end, possibly a read error. This chain uses TRBV7-2 with TRBJ2-1, with D uncertain. The germline gives CDR1 SGHTA, CDR2 FQGNSA. The length of the CDR3 is 12 residues. The CDR3, as DNA: TGTGCCAGCAGTTTAGTCCGGAATGAGCAGTTCTTC. Its protein product is CASSLVRNEQFF.

This sequence joins TRBV6-5 and TRBJ2-1; 9 bases match TRBD2. The V gene end was trimmed by 2 bases and the J gene end by 3 bases; junction bases not matched to a gene: 5. CDR3 size: 16 residues. Germline values: CDR1 MNHEY, CDR2 SVGAGI. In DNA, the CDR3 is TGTGCCAGCAGTTACGAAGCGGGGGGTGACTACAATGAGCAGTTCTTC. Translating it yields CASSYEAGGDYNEQFF.

The genes are TRBV4-1 and TRBJ2-7, with a possible D match to TRBD2 (5 bases). The CDR3 loop spans 14 amino acids. Germline CDR1 reads MGHRA; CDR2 reads YSYEKL. The V and J ends lost 4 bases and 0 bases respectively, with 10 bases between them. CDR3 sequence: CASSPASSSYEQYF. CDR3 coding DNA: TGCGCCAGCAGCCCGGCTAGCAGCTCCTACGAGCAGTACTTC.

This chain connects TRBV7-2 to TRBJ2-5, with 10 nucleotides matching TRBD1. The J call is doubtful: the DNA matches TRBJ2-7 better. The CDR3 is 15 amino acids. Germline V gene sequence: CDR1 SGHTA, CDR2 FQGNSA. CDR3 in DNA: TGTGCCAGCAGCCCAACCCCCGGGACAGGGGACGAGCAGTACTTC. Protein sequence: CASSPTPGTGDEQYF.

The CDR3 sequence is CASSISFDGLARETGELFF. CDR3 nucleotides: TGTGCCAGCAGCATATCATTCGACGGACTAGCGAGAGAGACCGGGGAGCTGTTTTTT. This chain links TRBV7-7 with TRBJ2-2; 9 bases are shared with TRBD2. The CDR3 length is 19 residues. Germline loops: CDR1 SSHAT, CDR2 FNYEAQ (reference sequence). V gave up 5 bases and J gave up 5 bases; unmatched junction bases: 18.

V usage is TRBV2 and J usage is TRBJ1-1; D is perhaps TRBD1 (5 bases). The V end lost 3 bases, the J end lost 8 bases, and 13 bases lay between the germline ends. CDR1 is SNHLY and CDR2 is FYNNEI in the germline V gene. The CDR3 runs to 13 residues. The CDR3 loop is CASSESRGREAFF. The CDR3, as DNA: TGTGCCAGCAGTGAGTCAAGGGGTCGAGAAGCTTTCTTT.

J is TRBJ2-2 and V is TRBV6-5; 9 bases align to TRBD1. Germline values: CDR1 MNHEY, CDR2 SVGAGI. This CDR3 is 15 amino acids long. V trimming: 6 bases; J trimming: 4 bases; junction bases outside the gene matches: 6. The CDR3 here is CASSRTDRGTGELFF. Written as DNA, the CDR3 is TGTGCCAGCAGCCGAACGGACAGGGGCACCGGGGAGCTGTTTTTT.